These 15 T cell receptor beta chains share one sample of origin, sequenced in a study of T cell repertoires in cytomegalovirus infection. In TCRdb, the reads were re-called with MiXCR into one record per CDR3 protein. The data contain some 200,000 distinct CDR3 sequences, roughly 19% of them singletons. The sequenced sample consisted of PBMCs. The receptors originated from a human donor in good health (CMV status not recorded). Some clones in this sample may be carry-over from other donors' samples.

This clonotype appeared a few times. V is TRBV19 and J is TRBJ2-3; TRBD2 matches at 7 bases. V gave up 5 bases and J gave up 4 bases; unmatched junction bases: 9. The CDR3 contains 15 residues. Germline loops: CDR1 LNHDA, CDR2 SQIVND (reference sequence). This CDR3 is CASSLAGVDADTQYF. CDR3 in DNA: TGTGCCAGTAGTCTGGCGGGAGTAGACGCAGATACGCAGTATTTT.

This clonotype was seen repeatedly, ten times or more. This chain joins TRBV7-9 and TRBJ1-1; D is unclear. Trimming took 2 bases from V and 4 from J, leaving 11 bases between them. Germline V gene data show CDR1 as SEHNR and CDR2 as FQNEAQ (reference sequence). The CDR3 extends over 14 amino acids. The CDR3 DNA reads TGTGCCAGCAGCTTAAAGACCCCGGGCACTGAAGCTTTCTTT. Amino acid sequence: CASSLKTPGTEAFF.

There are many counts of this clonotype. This chain connects TRBV5-8 to TRBJ1-1; possible D gene TRBD1, 6 bases. Germline V gives CDR1 SGHTS, CDR2 YDEGEE. The CDR3 covers 14 residues. Trimming removed 1 base at V and 7 bases at J, with 14 bases between. The CDR3 nucleotides read TGTGCCAGCAGCTTGAGGCTACAGGGATTTGAAGCTTTCTTT. Translated: CASSLRLQGFEAFF.

This clonotype was counted a few times. V usage is TRBV25-1 and J usage is TRBJ2-5, with D uncertain. Germline V gene data show CDR1 as MGHDK and CDR2 as SYGVNS. Trimming took 1 base from V and 5 from J, leaving 8 bases between them. The CDR3 runs 13 residues. CDR3 bases: TGTGCCAGCAGTGAATCCGGGCTCGAGACCCAGTACTTC. It is translated as CASSESGLETQYF. Complete variable domain (other parts from reference TRBV25-1 and TRBJ2-5): EADIYQTPRYLVIGTGKKITLECSQTMGHDKMYWYQQDPGMELHLIHYSYGVNSTEKGDLSSESTVSRIRTEHFPLTLESARPSHTSQYLCASSESGLETQYFGPGTRLLVL.

The gene calls are TRBV7-6 and TRBJ2-1, with D unclear. V dropped 2 bases and J dropped 9 bases, with 11 bases sitting between them. The CDR3 totals 13 residues. Per germline, CDR1 SGHVS and CDR2 FNYEAQ. The CDR3 DNA reads TGTGCCAGCAGCTTACCTATCGTTGGTGAGCAGTTCTTC. Translation gives CASSLPIVGEQFF.

The chain employs TRBV6-8 and TRBJ2-7, with TRBD2 matching over 16 bases. From germline, CDR1 is MNHGY and CDR2 SAAAGT. V lost 0 bases and J lost 4; bases outside the gene matches: 6. The CDR3 has 18 residues. The CDR3 sequence: CASSYSGTSGGASYEQYF. The CDR3 DNA reads TGTGCCAGCAGTTACTCCGGGACTAGCGGGGGGGCTTCTTACGAGCAGTACTTC.

This clonotype was seen repeatedly, ten times or more. The chain combines TRBV12-3 or TRBV12-4 with TRBJ2-5; possibly TRBD2 for D (6 bases). V gave up 6 bases and J gave up 6 bases, with 32 bases separating them. This CDR3 has 19 residues. CDR3 loop: CASSLSPVRGNHPTKTQYF. The CDR3 nucleotides are TGTGCCAGCAGCTTATCTCCCGTCCGGGGGAACCACCCCACGAAGACCCAGTACTTC.

This clonotype was seen once. The chain combines TRBV19 with TRBJ2-3; the D gene is possibly TRBD1 (5 bases). Between the trimmed V and J ends, which lost 6 bases and 6 bases, there was a span of 16 bases. Germline lookup yields CDR1 LNHDA and CDR2 SQIVND (reference sequence). The CDR3 totals 14 residues. The CDR3 is CASRVGQGYDTQYF. For the CDR3, the DNA is TGTGCCAGTAGGGTAGGACAAGGCTACGATACGCAGTATTTT. The full variable domain, in which reference TRBV19 and TRBJ2-3 provide the parts outside the CDR3, is DGGITQSPKYLFRKEGQNVTLSCEQNLNHDAMYWYRQDPGQGLRLIYYSQIVNDFQKGDIAEGYSVSREKKESFPLTVTSAQKNPTAFYLCASRVGQGYDTQYFGPGTRLTVL.

The chain has TRBV6-5 and TRBJ2-5; 8 bases are shared with TRBD1. The CDR3 sequence is 15 residues long. V trimming: 2 bases; J trimming: 2 bases; junction bases outside the gene matches: 4. The germline V gene encodes CDR1 MNHEY and CDR2 SVGAGI. The CDR3 here is CASSYPTGAQETQYF. The CDR3 DNA reads as TGTGCCAGCAGTTACCCGACAGGGGCTCAAGAGACCCAGTACTTC.

This clonotype was counted ten times or more. The chain joins TRBV7-2 to TRBJ1-3; D unresolved. The germline gives CDR1 SGHTA, CDR2 FQGNSA. V gave up 3 bases and J gave up 0 bases, with 9 bases separating them. The CDR3 totals 15 residues. The CDR3: CASSFSEFSGNTIYF. CDR3 sequence (DNA): TGTGCCAGCAGCTTTTCAGAGTTCTCTGGAAACACCATATATTTT.

In this sample, this clonotype turned up many times. V usage is TRBV7-2 and J usage is TRBJ1-2; no clear D. There are 14 residues in the CDR3. CDR1 and CDR2 (germline): SGHTA, FQGNSA. The V gene lost 5 bases and the J gene lost 3 bases, with 13 bases spanning the gap. In nucleotides, the CDR3 is TGTGCCAGCAGCCCAGTCGTAACAGACTATGGCTACACCTTC. It yields the protein CASSPVVTDYGYTF.

The rearrangement uses TRBV24-1 and TRBJ2-2; the match to TRBD1 covers 9 bases. The V gene end was trimmed by 3 bases and the J gene end by 9 bases; junction bases not matched to a gene: 10. Per germline, CDR1 KGHDR and CDR2 SFDVKD. This CDR3 comprises 16 residues. This CDR3 reads CATSDDTGGDLWELFF. CDR3 sequence (DNA): TGTGCCACCAGTGATGATACAGGGGGCGATCTCTGGGAGCTGTTTTTT.

The chain is built from TRBV4-3 and TRBJ2-5; 8 bases fit TRBD2. Germline values: CDR1 LGHNA, CDR2 YSLEER. This CDR3 has 17 amino acids. Unmatched junction bases numbered 13, after V lost 1 base and J lost 6 bases. The CDR3 nucleotides are TGCGCCAGCAGCCAAGTTAATTCAGCGGGAGAATGGCAGACCCAGTACTTC. Its protein product is CASSQVNSAGEWQTQYF.

This clonotype was recorded a few times. The chain uses TRBV29-1 and TRBJ2-3, with a tentative D call TRBD2 (6 bases). The V end lost 6 bases, the J end lost 3 bases, and 16 bases lay between the germline ends. Per germline, CDR1 SQVTM and CDR2 ANQGSEA. The CDR3 has 14 amino acids. CDR3: CSVREGGVTDTQYF. DNA for the CDR3: TGCAGCGTGCGTGAGGGCGGGGTGACAGATACGCAGTATTTT.

Comment on this clonotype: A read error may account for a junction end that differs from germline. CDR3 loop: CASSQDRNTKAFF. Written as DNA, the CDR3 is TGTGCCAGCAGCCAGGACAGGAACACTAAAGCTTTCTTT. V is TRBV9 and J is TRBJ1-1; TRBD1 agrees at 7 bases. The CDR3 totals 13 residues. Germline loops: CDR1 SGDLS, CDR2 YYNGEE.